The 3 T cell receptor beta chains in this list originate from one sample, sequenced in a study of shared clonotypes between healthy human individuals. TCRdb's copy holds only in-frame clones and misses some; the assay was immunoSEQ multiplex PCR. The table lists 2,100,000 or so clones, around 95% of them singletons. The source material was naive CD4+ T cells sorted from blood. The subset was: CD45RA+ positively selected. The receptors shown here come from a man aged 18 to 30 in good health.

The chain is built from TRBV7-9 and TRBJ1-5; D is possibly TRBD1 (6 bases). This CDR3 comprises 16 residues. The V and J ends lost 1 base and 4 bases respectively, with 14 bases between them. Germline assignment: CDR1 SEHNR and CDR2 FQNEAQ (reference sequence). The DNA of the CDR3 is TGTGCCAGCAGCTTAGGGGCGGTCGGGACAAATCAGCCCCAGCATTTT. Residues: CASSLGAVGTNQPQHF.

V is TRBV4-1 and J is TRBJ2-7; 9 nucleotides align to TRBD2. CDR3 length equals 16 residues. CDR1 is MGHRA, CDR2 YSYEKL, per germline. V shed 1 base, J shed 6 bases, and the junction held 10 bases outside the gene matches. CDR3 nucleotide sequence: TGCGCCAGCAGCCAAGCGGAAGGAGCGGGAGGTCTCGAGCAGTACTTC. Protein sequence: CASSQAEGAGGLEQYF.

This chain links TRBV6-5 with TRBJ1-6, with D perhaps matching TRBD1 (5 bases). V was pared by 4 bases and J by 0 bases, with 10 bases between. The CDR3 length is 16 residues. Germline V lookup: CDR1 MNHEY, CDR2 SVGAGI. For the CDR3, the DNA is TGTGCCAGCAGTTCAGGGTCCAGCTCCTATAATTCACCCCTCCACTTT. The encoded protein is CASSSGSSSYNSPLHF.